Listed here is a single T cell receptor beta chain. Its binding antigen is unknown. Per-base qualities were not stored, and no clone one base away is much larger. These data originate in a study of T cell changes during pregnancy in multiple sclerosis (dated by TCRdb to the late 2010s). Turning to the overall study: Changes in the T cell repertoire over the course of pregnancy were examined in this study in women with multiple sclerosis.

Looking up the germline V gene (reference sequence) yields CDR1 LNHDA and CDR2 SQIVND. Including cysteine and phenylalanine, the CDR3 has 12 amino acids. Only the CDR3 region is kept as DNA, spanning 36 bases read in frame from base 1. V is cut by 5 bases and J by 1 base, and the space between the germline ends is 5 bases. Library creation used the immunoSEQ multiplex PCR assay. TCRdb carries this immuneACCESS record with in-frame sequences only. Its versions omit some clonotypes, under half of them owing to an unresolved V gene in the studies checked, with the rest unexplained. The sample yields approximately 48,000 clones; 90% were counted once. 3% to 3.5% of the sample is held by the ten biggest clonotypes.

The V gene is TRBV19 and the J gene is TRBJ1-1; no D segment can be confidently identified. The specimen comprised CD8+ T cells from peripheral blood mononuclear cells, sampled before pregnancy. The TCR sequence derives from a female donor with multiple sclerosis, enrolled in a pregnancy study. The DNA sequence is TGTGCCAGTAGTTCGGGGAACACTGAAGCTTTCTTT. It specifies CASSSGNTEAFF.